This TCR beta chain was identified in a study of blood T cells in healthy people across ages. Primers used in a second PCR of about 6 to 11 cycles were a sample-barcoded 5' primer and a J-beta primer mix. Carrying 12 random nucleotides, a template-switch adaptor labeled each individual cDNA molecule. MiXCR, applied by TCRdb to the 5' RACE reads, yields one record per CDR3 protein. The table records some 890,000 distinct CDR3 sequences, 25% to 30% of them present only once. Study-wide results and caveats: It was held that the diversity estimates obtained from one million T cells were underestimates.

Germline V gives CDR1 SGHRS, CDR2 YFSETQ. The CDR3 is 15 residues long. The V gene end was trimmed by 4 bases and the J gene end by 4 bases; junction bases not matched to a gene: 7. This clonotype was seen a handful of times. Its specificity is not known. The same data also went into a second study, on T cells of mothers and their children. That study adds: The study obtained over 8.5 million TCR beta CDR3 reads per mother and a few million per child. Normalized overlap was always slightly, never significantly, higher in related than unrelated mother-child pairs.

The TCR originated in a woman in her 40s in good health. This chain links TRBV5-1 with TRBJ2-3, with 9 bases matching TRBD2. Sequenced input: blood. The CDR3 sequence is CASSIGRGGSDTQYF. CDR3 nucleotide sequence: TGCGCCAGCAGCATCGGGCGGGGGGGGTCAGATACGCAGTATTTT.